Here is one T cell receptor (beta chain) with its context. What it binds is unknown. This CDR3 has 13 amino acids. Per germline, CDR1 SEHNR and CDR2 FQNEAQ (reference sequence). Trimming removed 1 base at V and 13 bases at J, with 16 bases between. Sorted-subset replicate PCR reactions were performed with approximately 200 ng DNA, corresponding to tens of thousands of T cell genomes. Here immunoSEQ multiplex PCR was the method, and the copy in TCRdb shows in-frame clones only, minus some. The profile shows approximately 600,000 clones, roughly 96% of them singletons. The record originates from a study of shared clonotypes between healthy human individuals. Study results and limitations: Some naive CD4 clonotypes, 4% to 6%, turned up in common across four donors. All-four-donor shared clonotypes had higher generation probabilities than non-shared clonotypes did.

CD45RO negativity and positive selection for CCR7 defined naive CD8 cells, a population that excluded terminally differentiated effector memory CD45RA+ cells. Donors were Caucasian adults residing in Nashville, Tennessee, USA. The clonotype originates from a woman aged 25 to 39 in good health. The specimen was naive CD8+ T cells sorted from blood. The chain recombines TRBV7-9 with TRBJ2-5, with D uncertain. CDR3 nucleotides: TGTGCCAGCAGCTTAGAGGCGGACCGCTTACCGTACTTC. Translating gives CASSLEADRLPYF.